The 20 T cell receptor beta chains in this list originate from one sample, sequenced in a study of CD8 T cells in ankylosing spondylitis. A single record per CDR3 protein comes from TCRdb applying MiXCR to the 5' RACE reads. The sample lists 220,000 or so distinct CDR3 sequences; approximately 10% were seen once. Input material: blood, either unsorted or a sorted T cell fraction (not recorded which). The source is a male donor with ankylosing spondylitis or in good health (not recorded which).

This clonotype showed up just a few times. This chain connects TRBV6-1 to TRBJ2-2; 8 bases map to TRBD2. The CDR3 contains 17 residues. Losses at the gene ends were 1 base for V and 2 bases for J; bases not matched to a gene: 6. Germline CDR1 reads MNHNS; CDR2 reads SASEGT. CDR3 DNA sequence: TGTGCCAGCAGTGAAGTAGCGGGGAGTCTAAACACCGGGGAGCTGTTTTTT. Protein product: CASSEVAGSLNTGELFF.

At least ten counts were recorded for this clonotype. The chain carries TRBV12-3 or TRBV12-4 and TRBJ1-2, with 10 nucleotides matching TRBD1. There are 13 residues in the CDR3. V lost 6 bases to trimming and J lost 8 bases; unmatched junction nucleotides: 6. CDR3 sequence: CASRTGGSRGYTF. The CDR3 nucleotides are TGTGCCAGCAGGACAGGGGGCTCCCGCGGCTACACCTTC.

This clonotype was detected many times. This chain links TRBV11-3 with TRBJ2-2; weak D call: TRBD1 (5 bases). The germline V gene has CDR1 SGHNT and CDR2 YENEEA. V lost 5 bases to trimming and J lost 4 bases, with 11 bases between them. The CDR3 contains 14 residues. The CDR3 DNA follows: TGTGCCAGCAGCCCCCAGGGTACCACCGGGGAGCTGTTTTTT. It is translated as CASSPQGTTGELFF. Looking up the rest from reference TRBV11-3 and TRBJ2-2 gives the full variable domain: EAGVVQSPRYKIIEKKQPVAFWCNPISGHNTLYWYLQNLGQGPELLIRYENEEAVDDSQLPKDRFSAERLKGVDSTLKIQPAELGDSAVYLCASSPQGTTGELFFGEGSRLTVL.

This clonotype was picked up many times. This chain uses TRBV20-1 with TRBJ1-6, with 7 bases matching TRBD1. This CDR3 spans 15 amino acids. Germline CDR1 reads DFQATT; CDR2 reads SNEGSKA (reference sequence). V gave up 5 bases and J gave up 9 bases; unmatched junction bases: 13. The chain's CDR3 is CSASRPGQIFSPLHF. CDR3 sequence (DNA): TGCAGTGCTTCCCGACCGGGACAGATATTTTCACCCCTCCACTTT.

In the case of this clonotype: Sequence at one end of the junction differs from germline and may be a read error. The chain is built from TRBV3-1 and TRBJ1-1; 7 bases are shared with TRBD1. There are 14 residues in the CDR3. CDR1 and CDR2 (germline): LGHDT, YNNKEL (reference sequence). The CDR3: CANSQRTGNTEAFF. The CDR3 coding sequence is TGTGCCAACAGCCAGAGGACAGGGAACACTGAAGCTTTCTTT.

In this sample, this clonotype turned up many times. The V call is TRBV7-2, the J call TRBJ2-1, with D unresolved. V dropped 0 bases and J dropped 7 bases, with 7 bases sitting between them. The length of the CDR3 is 13 residues. Looked up from germline, CDR1 is SGHTA and CDR2 is FQGNSA. CDR3 nucleotide sequence: TGTGCCAGCAGCTTAGCCCCAGAGAATGAGCAGTTCTTC. Translating it yields CASSLAPENEQFF. The whole variable domain, filled in from reference TRBV7-2 and TRBJ2-1, reads GAGVSQSPSNKVTEKGKDVELRCDPISGHTALYWYRQSLGQGLEFLIYFQGNSAPDKSGLPSDRFSAERTGGSVSTLTIQRTQQEDSAVYLCASSLAPENEQFFGPGTRLTVL.

In its sample, this clonotype was seen a few times. This chain joins TRBV12-3 or TRBV12-4 and TRBJ2-2, with TRBD2 matching over 11 bases. With 3 bases clipped from V and 6 bases from J, the junction kept 9 bases outside the gene matches. The CDR3 extends over 17 amino acids. DNA for the CDR3: TGTGCCAGCAGTTTCCCCTCGGGACTAGCGGCGGCCGGGGAGCTGTTTTTT. Translated, it gives CASSFPSGLAAAGELFF.

This clonotype appeared many times. V gene TRBV29-1 combines with J gene TRBJ2-6, with unresolved D. Germline V CDR1 and CDR2: SQVTM, ANQGSEA. This CDR3 contains 14 residues. Trimming shortened V by 1 base and J by 0 bases, and 4 bases separated the two germline ends. This chain's CDR3 is CSVEVLSGANVLTF. The DNA of the CDR3 is TGCAGCGTTGAAGTGCTCTCTGGGGCCAACGTCCTGACTTTC. The full variable domain, rest sourced from reference TRBV29-1 and TRBJ2-6, is SAVISQKPSRDICQRGTSLTIQCQVDSQVTMMFWYRQQPGQSLTLIATANQGSEATYESGFVIDKFPISRPNLTFSTLTVSNMSPEDSSIYLCSVEVLSGANVLTFGAGSRLTVL.

At least ten counts were recorded for this clonotype. This CDR3 is CASSLLGGPGHTEAFF. The CDR3 DNA sequence: TGTGCCAGCAGTTTATTGGGGGGCCCGGGGCACACTGAAGCTTTCTTT. The V call is TRBV28, the J call TRBJ1-1, with D possibly being TRBD1 (6 bases). The CDR3 has 16 amino acids. Trimming stripped 1 base from V and 3 bases from J, with 15 bases between. CDR1 is MDHEN and CDR2 is SYDVKM in the germline V gene.

The rearrangement uses TRBV28 and TRBJ1-5; tentatively, D is TRBD1 (5 bases). Germline lookup yields CDR1 MDHEN and CDR2 SYDVKM. Trimming stripped 5 bases from V and 3 bases from J, with 17 bases between. The CDR3 is 16 residues long. This CDR3 is CASSKSLGQPNQPQHF. Here the CDR3 DNA reads TGTGCCAGCAGTAAAAGTTTGGGGCAGCCCAATCAGCCCCAGCATTTT. The full variable domain, rest sourced from reference TRBV28 and TRBJ1-5, is DVKVTQSSRYLVKRTGEKVFLECVQDMDHENMFWYRQDPGLGLRLIYFSYDVKMKEKGDIPEGYSVSREKKERFSLILESASTNQTSMYLCASSKSLGQPNQPQHFGDGTRLSIL.

This clonotype was seen a handful of times. The genes are TRBV7-6 and TRBJ2-5, with TRBD2 identical over 14 bases. V trimming: 5 bases; J trimming: 5 bases; junction bases outside the gene matches: 4. Germline V lookup: CDR1 SGHVS, CDR2 FNYEAQ. The CDR3 has 15 amino acids. The CDR3 DNA reads TGTGCCAGCAGCCCCCGGACTAGCGGGGGGGAGACCCAGTACTTC. Its translation is CASSPRTSGGETQYF.

This clonotype was seen repeatedly, ten times or more. CDR3 bases: TGTGCCAGCAGCCAAGAAGGGGCAGGCCTCCCAACTTACACCGGGGAGCTGTTTTTT. Translating it yields CASSQEGAGLPTYTGELFF. V is TRBV3-1 and J is TRBJ2-2, with TRBD1 as a possible D gene (5 bases). Germline CDR1 LGHDT, CDR2 YNNKEL (reference sequence). The CDR3 has 19 residues. V was pared by 0 bases and J by 3 bases, with 20 bases between.

This chain joins TRBV6-5 and TRBJ1-3, with D maybe TRBD1 (6 bases). CDR3 size: 16 residues. Germline-derived CDR1 and CDR2 are MNHEY and SVGAGI. Trimming removed 4 bases at V and 0 bases at J, with 13 bases between. CDR3 region: CASSSSGGHSGNTIYF. The CDR3 DNA follows: TGTGCCAGCAGTTCCTCTGGGGGGCACTCTGGAAACACCATATATTTT.

This clonotype appeared many times. This chain links TRBV12-3 or TRBV12-4 with TRBJ2-3, with 8 bases lining up with TRBD1. The CDR3 contains 16 residues. The ends lost 6 bases at V and 3 bases at J; junction bases unmatched: 11. CDR3 sequence: CASSPTIGQGTDTQYF. The CDR3, as DNA: TGTGCCAGCAGCCCTACGATAGGACAGGGAACAGATACGCAGTATTTT.

On this clonotype itself: A much bigger clone sits one base away, suggesting this may be a read error. This chain joins TRBV10-3 and TRBJ2-7; 8 bases fit TRBD1. From germline, CDR1 is ENHRY and CDR2 SYGVKD. The CDR3 sequence is 16 residues long. The CDR3 bases are TGTCCCATCAGGGATTACGGACAGGGAGAAAATTACGAGCAGTACTTC. As protein: CPIRDYGQGENYEQYF.

This clonotype showed up many times. The chain employs TRBV20-1 and TRBJ1-5, with no clear D. Trimming removed 2 bases from V and 0 bases from J, with 11 bases in between. Germline loops: CDR1 DFQATT, CDR2 SNEGSKA (reference sequence). The CDR3 is 15 amino acids. The CDR3 loop is CSARRKGSSNQPQHF. Written as DNA, the CDR3 is TGCAGTGCTAGAAGAAAAGGTAGTAGCAATCAGCCCCAGCATTTT.

This clonotype has just a few counts. The chain has TRBV20-1 and TRBJ2-1; 13 bases fit TRBD2. CDR3 size: 15 residues. The germline V gene has CDR1 DFQATT and CDR2 SNEGSKA (reference sequence). Losses at the gene ends were 6 bases for V and 0 bases for J; bases not matched to a gene: 2. The CDR3 spells CSALAGGLSYNEQFF. DNA of the CDR3: TGCAGTGCACTAGCGGGGGGGCTCTCCTACAATGAGCAGTTCTTC.

There are many counts of this clonotype. This chain connects TRBV5-1 to TRBJ1-1; 7 bases match TRBD1. Per germline, CDR1 SGHRS and CDR2 YFSETQ. With V trimmed by 7 bases and J by 5 bases, 11 bases remained unmatched. The CDR3 totals 14 residues. The CDR3 region is CASRVQTGWTEAFF. In DNA, the CDR3 is TGCGCCAGCCGCGTGCAGACAGGGTGGACTGAAGCTTTCTTT.

This clonotype was seen at least ten times. The genes are TRBV5-4 and TRBJ1-2; D is perhaps TRBD1 (6 bases). V lost 0 bases and J lost 6, with 15 bases in between. CDR3 size: 15 residues. Germline V gives CDR1 SGHNT, CDR2 YYREEE (reference sequence). The CDR3 sequence: CASSLDGRGSDGYTF. The CDR3 nucleotides are TGTGCCAGCAGCTTGGATGGGAGGGGGAGCGATGGCTACACCTTC.

This clonotype was picked up many times. The J gene is TRBJ1-1, the V gene TRBV7-3; TRBD1 is a possible D gene (5 bases). The ends were cut back, 4 bases at V and 3 bases at J, with 12 bases in the middle. Germline CDR1 is SGHTA and CDR2 is FQGTGA. The CDR3 sequence is 14 residues long. CDR3 DNA sequence: TGTGCCAGCAGCTCACTAGGGACGGACACTGAAGCTTTCTTT. As protein: CASSSLGTDTEAFF.